The 15 T cell receptor beta chains presented below share a single source sample, sequenced in a study of T cell responses to AZD1222 COVID-19 vaccine. Clones were read by immunoSEQ multiplex PCR, and TCRdb kept only the in-frame ones, dropping some. This table holds 210,000 or so clones, about 92% found once. Sample: peripheral blood, taken on day 0 of MenACWY control vaccination. The receptors stem from an adult in good health.

This clone has a single count. This rearrangement joins TRBV11-2 to TRBJ2-4, with 7 bases fitting TRBD2. CDR1 and CDR2 (germline): SGHAT, FQNNGV. CDR3 length: 17 amino acids. J was trimmed by 1 base and V by 5 bases; bases with no gene match: 11. In DNA form, the CDR3 reads TGTGCCAGCAGCCCCGGTGGCGGGAGCACGGCCAAAAACATTCAGTACTTC. Translating gives CASSPGGGSTAKNIQYF.

This rearrangement joins TRBV5-5 to TRBJ1-1; weak D call: TRBD1 (5 bases). Trimming cost V 1 base and J 5 bases, with 12 bases left between them. Germline V gives CDR1 SGHKS, CDR2 YYEKEE (reference sequence). This CDR3 has 14 residues. The CDR3 loop reads CASSLLGGITEAFF. In nucleotides, the CDR3 is TGTGCCAGCAGCTTGCTCGGGGGAATAACTGAAGCTTTCTTT.

The rearrangement joins TRBV6-2 or TRBV6-3 to TRBJ1-1; the D is unclear. The germline CDR1 and CDR2 sequences are MNHEY and SVGEGT. CDR3 length: 18 amino acids. The V and J ends lost 0 bases and 0 bases respectively, with 17 bases between them. CDR3 region: CASSYSTATIRVNTEAFF. CDR3 bases: TGTGCCAGCAGTTACTCGACGGCGACGATAAGAGTGAACACTGAAGCTTTCTTT.

The genes are TRBV6-5 and TRBJ1-6; maybe TRBD1 (5 bases). The CDR3 consists of 15 residues. Trimming left V 9 bases short and J 4 bases short, with 16 bases between. Germline-derived CDR1 and CDR2 are MNHEY and SVGAGI. For the CDR3, the DNA is TGTGCCAGTTCCCTCTCGGGGCGGTATAATTCACCCCTCCACTTT. It codes for CASSLSGRYNSPLHF.

This chain connects TRBV30 to TRBJ1-5, with D perhaps TRBD1 (6 bases). The germline V gene has CDR1 GTSNPN and CDR2 SVGIG (reference sequence). The CDR3 spans 18 residues. V shed 0 bases and J shed 0 bases, with 18 bases lying between them. The CDR3 DNA reads as TGTGCCTGGAGTGTCGACAGGACGGGGATATATAGCAATCAGCCCCAGCATTTT. Protein: CAWSVDRTGIYSNQPQHF.

The table lists this clone with a count of one. The chain is built from TRBV9 and TRBJ1-1; the D gene is possibly TRBD1 (5 bases). CDR1 SGDLS and CDR2 YYNGEE come from the germline V gene. The V and J ends lost 2 bases and 0 bases respectively, with 8 bases between them. The CDR3 is 14 amino acids. The CDR3 is CASSVDSLNTEAFF. In DNA form, the CDR3 reads TGTGCCAGCAGCGTTGACAGTCTGAACACTGAAGCTTTCTTT.

A single count supports this clone. The rearrangement joins TRBV14 to TRBJ2-7; 10 nucleotides line up with TRBD2. This CDR3 region has 15 residues. V was clipped by 5 bases and J by 6 bases; unmatched bases: 10. Germline-derived CDR1 and CDR2 are SGHDN and FVKESK. The CDR3 region has the DNA TGTGCCAGCAGCGCACCCCCGGGACTAGCGCGCGAGCAGTACTTC. Protein: CASSAPPGLAREQYF.

This clone was seen just once. J is TRBJ1-5 and V is TRBV2, with 10 bases lining up with TRBD1. CDR1 and CDR2 from the germline V gene are SNHLY and FYNNEI. J gave up 6 bases and V 6 bases, and 20 bases lay outside the gene matches. CDR3 length: 19 amino acids. CDR3 sequence (DNA): TGTGCCAGCAGCGGCCAGTGGGACAGGGGACCCCCGAGGGGTCAGCCCCAGCATTTT. Translated: CASSGQWDRGPPRGQPQHF.

The chain uses TRBV6-1 and TRBJ1-2; D is perhaps TRBD1 (5 bases). The CDR3 is made up of 14 amino acids. Trimming stripped 3 bases from V and 8 bases from J, with 16 bases between. Germline-derived CDR1 and CDR2 are MNHNS and SASEGT. Here the CDR3 DNA reads TGTGCCAGCAGTGAGGGGCCAGGGAGGGGCGGCTACACCTTC. Its translation is CASSEGPGRGGYTF.

V is TRBV7-8 and J is TRBJ1-1, with D maybe TRBD1 (5 bases). CDR3 length: 14 amino acids. V was cut by 2 bases and J by 0 bases, with 7 bases left in between. CDR1 is SGHVS, CDR2 FQNEAQ, per germline. The CDR3: CASSLPGLNTEAFF. CDR3 DNA: TGTGCCAGCAGCTTACCAGGGCTGAACACTGAAGCTTTCTTT.

The gene calls are TRBV5-1 and TRBJ2-4; no clear D gene. Germline lookup yields CDR1 SGHRS and CDR2 YFSETQ. Trimming shortened V by 4 bases and J by 1 base, and 12 bases separated the two germline ends. The CDR3 spans 15 residues. CDR3 amino acids: CASSRTVGAKNIQYF. CDR3 DNA: TGCGCCAGCAGCAGGACGGTCGGGGCCAAAAACATTCAGTACTTC.

The rearrangement joins TRBV28 to TRBJ2-7; D ambiguous. In germline, CDR1 is MDHEN, CDR2 SYDVKM. This CDR3 is built from 14 residues. V lost 2 bases and J lost 5, with 13 bases in between. The CDR3 protein is CASSLVSVVHEQYF. DNA for the CDR3: TGTGCCAGCAGTTTAGTTTCGGTAGTCCACGAGCAGTACTTC.

The chain couples TRBV2 to TRBJ2-3; 10 positions match TRBD1. In germline, CDR1 is SNHLY, CDR2 FYNNEI. V shed 6 bases, J shed 9 bases, and the junction held 12 bases outside the gene matches. This CDR3 has 15 amino acids. CDR3 sequence (DNA): TGTGCCAGCAGGAAGGACAGGGGGAACGTGGGAACGCAGTATTTT. Its protein is CASRKDRGNVGTQYF.

The chain combines TRBV6-2 or TRBV6-3 with TRBJ2-7; TRBD2 might be the D (5 bases). This CDR3 has 14 amino acids. Between the trimmed V and J ends, which lost 0 bases and 1 base, there was a span of 7 bases. CDR1 is MNHEY, CDR2 SVGEGT, per germline. CDR3 nucleotides: TGTGCCAGCAGTTACTCGCGAGGGTCCTACGAGCAGTACTTC. This gives the protein CASSYSRGSYEQYF.

This sequence joins TRBV6-5 and TRBJ1-4, with unresolved D. Germline values: CDR1 MNHEY, CDR2 SVGAGI. Between the trimmed V and J ends, which lost 6 bases and 7 bases, there was a span of 12 bases. This CDR3 has 13 residues. This chain's CDR3 is CASSSSVGEKLFF. The CDR3, as DNA: TGTGCCAGCAGCTCATCGGTTGGTGAAAAACTGTTTTTT.